The 13 T cell receptor beta chains below come from one sample, sequenced in a study of T cells in Graves' hyperthyroidism and ophthalmopathy. From RNA transcripts, TCR beta CDR3 regions were amplified. When the TCR CDR3 underwent first-round RT-PCR, the HTBI primer set was used. TCRdb reanalysed the multiplex PCR reads using MiXCR and keeps one entry per CDR3 protein. This table has roughly 380,000 distinct CDR3 sequences, about 14% appearing once. The sequencing sample was made of blood. Every receptor here comes from a woman in her sixties or seventies with Graves' hyperthyroidism.

As concerns this clonotype: Just one base apart from a much larger clone, this may be a read error. This chain joins TRBV6-2 or TRBV6-3 and TRBJ2-1; 7 bases are shared with TRBD1. This CDR3 has 16 residues. After removal of 7 bases from V and 8 bases from J, the junction contained 17 bases not matched to a gene. CDR1 MNHEY and CDR2 SVGEGT come from the germline V gene. CDR3 residues: CASKRLGTDSYDEQFF. The CDR3 DNA is TGTGCCAGCAAACGATTGGGGACAGATTCTTACGATGAGCAGTTCTTC.

This clonotype was counted ten times or more. The V and J genes are TRBV7-9 and TRBJ2-5, with 11 bases that match TRBD1. V gave up 4 bases and J gave up 5 bases; unmatched junction bases: 6. CDR1 and CDR2 (germline): SEHNR, FQNEAQ (reference sequence). The CDR3 has 15 amino acids. CDR3: CASSSRTGGRETQYF. The CDR3, as DNA: TGTGCCAGCAGCTCGCGGACAGGGGGCAGGGAGACCCAGTACTTC.

This clonotype was found many times. The rearrangement links TRBV12-3 or TRBV12-4 to TRBJ1-4; 7 nucleotides agree with TRBD1. V shed 6 bases and J 4 bases; nucleotides not matched to a gene: 5. This CDR3 spans 14 amino acids. The CDR3 sequence: CASSQQGNNEKLFF. As DNA, the CDR3 is TGTGCCAGCAGCCAACAGGGGAATAATGAAAAACTGTTTTTT.

There are many counts of this clonotype. The chain couples TRBV20-1 to TRBJ2-1, with 9 nucleotides matching TRBD2. The germline CDR1 and CDR2 sequences are DFQATT and SNEGSKA (reference sequence). Trimming took 0 bases from V and 4 from J; bases not matched to a gene: 7. The CDR3 is 16 residues long. CDR3 DNA sequence: TGCAGTGCTAGAGATCCCCGGACTAGCGAGTACAATGAGCAGTTCTTC. Translated: CSARDPRTSEYNEQFF.

V gene TRBV5-1 combines with J gene TRBJ2-2; TRBD1 is a possible D gene (6 bases). Trimming stripped 4 bases from V and 0 bases from J, with 19 bases between. Per the germline V gene, CDR1 is SGHRS and CDR2 is YFSETQ. The CDR3 contains 18 residues. The CDR3 loop is CASSTDRYGQTNTGELFF. CDR3 sequence (DNA): TGCGCCAGCAGCACTGATCGTTACGGACAGACGAACACCGGGGAGCTGTTTTTT.

This clonotype was recorded at least ten times. J is TRBJ1-4 and V is TRBV20-1; TRBD1 matches 7 bases. The V gene end was trimmed by 6 bases and the J gene end by 8 bases; junction bases not matched to a gene: 9. The CDR3 length is 13 residues. Germline V gives CDR1 DFQATT, CDR2 SNEGSKA (reference sequence). The CDR3 loop is CSASRGIDEKLFF. The CDR3 nucleotides are TGCAGTGCCAGCAGGGGGATAGACGAAAAACTGTTTTTT.

The sample holds many counts of this clonotype. This chain connects TRBV4-1 to TRBJ1-1; D unresolved. The CDR3 consists of 14 residues. The germline V gene has CDR1 MGHRA and CDR2 YSYEKL. V lost 3 bases to trimming and J lost 3 bases, with 11 bases between them. The CDR3 reads CASSQRRTHTEAFF. The CDR3 region has the DNA TGCGCCAGCAGCCAGAGACGGACGCACACTGAAGCTTTCTTT.

In this sample, this clonotype turned up many times. V and J are TRBV7-9 and TRBJ2-1; 16 nucleotides align to TRBD2. The V gene end was trimmed by 5 bases and the J gene end by 8 bases; junction bases not matched to a gene: 6. This CDR3 has 16 residues. The V gene's germline CDR1 is SEHNR and CDR2 FQNEAQ (reference sequence). This chain's CDR3 is CASSPSGTSGRDEQFF. CDR3 sequence (DNA): TGTGCCAGCAGCCCCTCCGGGACTAGCGGGAGGGATGAGCAGTTCTTC.

In this sample, this clonotype turned up many times. J is TRBJ1-2 and V is TRBV19; 11 nucleotides align to TRBD1. With 8 bases clipped from V and 8 bases from J, the junction kept 10 bases outside the gene matches. Germline V gene lookup returns CDR1 LNHDA and CDR2 SQIVND (reference sequence). The CDR3 is 14 amino acids. The CDR3 DNA reads as TGTGCCAGTGCAATCACGGGACAGGGGGAAGGCTACACCTTC. Its translation: CASAITGQGEGYTF.

The chain uses TRBV27 and TRBJ2-3; TRBD2 aligns across 15 bases. The CDR3 has 17 amino acids. Germline V gene lookup returns CDR1 MNHEY and CDR2 SMNVEV (reference sequence). The V segment lost 8 bases and the J segment 3 bases; nucleotides outside the gene matches: 9. The CDR3 spells CASAGLAGGPGTDTQYF. The CDR3 DNA follows: TGTGCCAGCGCCGGACTAGCGGGAGGGCCGGGAACAGATACGCAGTATTTT.

A single count supports this clonotype. This rearrangement joins TRBV15 to TRBJ2-1; D ambiguous. Trimming took off 1 base at V and 10 bases at J, with 20 bases between the two ends. CDR1 is LNHNV and CDR2 is YYDKDF in the germline V gene (reference sequence). The CDR3 is 16 amino acids. This chain's CDR3 is CATSRALLTLGREQFF. The DNA for the CDR3 is TGTGCCACCAGCAGAGCTCTTCTAACGTTGGGCAGAGAGCAGTTCTTC.

The rearrangement links TRBV4-1 to TRBJ1-3, with a weak D call TRBD1 (6 bases). Germline V lookup: CDR1 MGHRA, CDR2 YSYEKL. Trimming cost V 4 bases and J 2 bases, with 12 bases left between them. This CDR3 has 15 residues. The CDR3 sequence: CASSLRTATGNTIYF. The DNA of the CDR3 is TGCGCCAGCAGCCTTCGGACAGCGACTGGAAACACCATATATTTT.

In DNA, the CDR3 is TGTGCCAGCAACCGCCGGGGCCAAGAGACCCAGTACTTC. It is translated as CASNRRGQETQYF. V is TRBV7-9 and J is TRBJ2-5; weak D call: TRBD2 (5 bases). This CDR3 contains 13 residues. CDR1 SEHNR and CDR2 FQNEAQ come from the germline V gene (reference sequence). V was clipped by 7 bases and J by 1 base, with 10 bases between them.